This T cell receptor (beta chain) is from a study of blood T cell repertoires in COVID-19 (dated by TCRdb to the early 2020s). Regarding the research as a whole: Samples from collaborators originated in the United States, Italy and Spain and spanned both the acute and convalescent phases of COVID-19. A de-identified subject ID, COVID-19 status, age in years and sex were almost always included in the sample metadata. Samples were obtained from the ongoing ImmuneRACE study (first 160 participants) and from about 1,300 subjects provided by 6 global collaborators. The repertoires were made available in a free public database intended to serve as a resource for research on the immune response to SARS-CoV-2. The material from the prospective study consisted of cDNA or gDNA derived from T cells, B-cell-depleted T cells, or PBMCs. Deeply sampled blood TCRbeta repertoires from subjects exposed to, actively infected with, or recovered from COVID-19 were included in the dataset. HLA class I and class II types, where available, came from metadata supplied by the sample provider rather than from assay-based typing. Study-wide conclusions, independent of this receptor: Clinical and demographic metadata were provided uncurated, with the amount varying by source and participant.

With regard to this clone: Its target antigen remains unknown. No much larger clone exists at a distance of one base, and base qualities are not known.

According to the germline V gene, CDR1 reads MNHEY and CDR2 reads SVGAGI. V is reduced by 1 base and J by 6 bases, leaving a spacing of 13 bases between them. The CDR3 spans 16 residues, from the cysteine through the phenylalanine. Just CDR3 DNA is preserved here, 48 bases in frame from base 1. The immunoSEQ Assay, a bias-controlled multiplex PCR, was used to amplify TCRbeta CDR3 regions from genomic DNA. The authors' pipeline ran thus. Within the assay, amplification of reference gene primers was used to estimate how many nucleated cells each sample contained. Sequence reads were collapsed and filtered to measure the absolute abundance of every unique TCRbeta CDR3 rearrangement. For each sample, productive Simpson clonality was calculated by taking the square root of Simpson's diversity index across productive rearrangements. In TCRdb, the immuneACCESS table is reduced to in-frame sequences with V and J assigned. These tables do not hold every clone; where another copy was compared, an unresolved V gene accounts for under half, and the others remain unexplained. Clonal size and the V and J genes are those of that table, whereas D and trimming came from the DNA. This sample comprises 70,000 to 85,000 clones, roughly 87% of them detected only once. Jointly, the top ten make up over 2.5% of the sample.

Each collaborating institution followed its own protocols to collect whole blood in K2EDTA tubes. For TCRbeta analysis, collaborators shipped samples as frozen whole blood, isolated PBMCs, or DNA extracted from either of those sample types. Sequencing was carried out using peripheral blood. The sequence was collected from a woman in her 50s with active or convalescent COVID-19. Recombination joined TRBV6-5 with TRBJ1-6; TRBD1 might be the D gene, on 6 matching bases. The CDR3 region has the sequence CASSYFAGVLNSPLHF. The nucleotide sequence reads TGTGCCAGCAGTTACTTCGCAGGGGTGCTTAATTCACCCCTCCACTTT.